Shown below are 10 T cell receptor beta chains from a single sample sequenced in a study of prognosis after radiotherapy for stage I lung cancer. Genomic DNA provided the template from which TCR beta CDR3 was amplified by two-round multiplex PCR. Primers targeting each individual TRBV and TRBJ gene were applied in first-round PCR. TCRdb called the multiplex PCR reads again in MiXCR, with one record for every CDR3 protein. Here the sample spans 12,000 or so distinct CDR3 sequences, 35% being singletons. Sample: PBMCs, taken before or after stereotactic body radiation therapy (not recorded which). The receptors stem from a donor at least 50 years old with non-small cell lung cancer.

The chain recombines TRBV12-3 or TRBV12-4 with TRBJ2-7, with D possibly matching TRBD1 (6 bases). The CDR3 contains 13 residues. Trimming took off 9 bases at V and 5 bases at J, with 17 bases between the two ends. CDR3 nucleotide sequence: TGTGCCAGTTTGGGTGTGACAGGACACGAGCAGTACTTC. It encodes CASLGVTGHEQYF.

This clonotype is medium-sized by share. CDR3 region: CASSFFSGGTVYEQYF. Here the CDR3 DNA reads TGTGCCAGCAGTTTTTTTTCGGGTGGGACGGTCTACGAGCAGTACTTC. This chain joins TRBV28 and TRBJ2-7, with D possibly being TRBD1 or TRBD2 (5 bases each). This CDR3 spans 16 amino acids. Germline loops: CDR1 MDHEN, CDR2 SYDVKM. Trimming took off 3 bases at V and 3 bases at J, with 18 bases between the two ends.

The V and J genes are TRBV5-1 and TRBJ2-1, with 10 positions matching TRBD2. V trimming: 7 bases; J trimming: 7 bases; junction bases outside the gene matches: 2. The CDR3 totals 12 residues. CDR1 and CDR2 from the germline V gene are SGHRS and YFSETQ. In DNA, the CDR3 is TGCGCCAGCCTGGGACTAGCGAATGAGCAGTTCTTC. Translated, it gives CASLGLANEQFF.

This clonotype was seen ten or more times. This sequence joins TRBV12-5 and TRBJ2-7, with D perhaps matching TRBD2 (6 bases). CDR1 and CDR2 from the germline V gene are LGHNT and FRNRAP. V was shortened by 6 bases and J by 6 bases, with 12 bases between the two germline ends. The CDR3 extends over 12 amino acids. The CDR3 DNA reads TGTGCTAGTGGCCTCGGGACTGGCGAGCAGTACTTC. Translation gives CASGLGTGEQYF.

This clonotype was found many times. This may be a read error: a much more frequent sequence differs by one nucleotide. The chain employs TRBV5-1 and TRBJ2-2; TRBD2 agrees at 8 bases. The germline gives CDR1 SGHRS, CDR2 YFSETQ. The CDR3 spans 17 residues. The CDR3: CASSSRSGGANTRELFF. The CDR3 nucleotides are TGCGCCAGCAGCTCGAGAAGCGGGGGAGCCAACACCAGGGAGCTGTTTTTT.

This clonotype was seen repeatedly, ten times or more. This sequence joins TRBV28 and TRBJ2-2; TRBD1 agrees at 7 bases. The CDR3 consists of 16 residues. Germline lookup yields CDR1 MDHEN and CDR2 SYDVKM. V trimming: 7 bases; J trimming: 4 bases; junction bases outside the gene matches: 12. The CDR3 loop reads CASNLSPGQFTGELFF. The DNA of the CDR3 is TGTGCCAGCAATTTGTCCCCGGGACAGTTCACCGGGGAGCTGTTTTTT.

Ten or more counts support this clonotype. This chain links TRBV19 with TRBJ1-2, with a tentative D call TRBD1 (5 bases). Trimming removed 3 bases from V and 7 bases from J, with 12 bases in between. The germline V gene encodes CDR1 LNHDA and CDR2 SQIVND (reference sequence). The CDR3 has 13 amino acids. The CDR3 DNA follows: TGTGCCAGTAGTATTCCGGGGGTTAGTGGCTACACCTTC. It is translated as CASSIPGVSGYTF.

This clonotype was observed at least ten times. The V call is TRBV25-1, the J call TRBJ2-5; 7 positions match TRBD2. V dropped 5 bases and J dropped 3; count of bases not matched to a gene: 9. The germline CDR1 and CDR2 sequences are MGHDK and SYGVNS. CDR3 size: 15 residues. CDR3 sequence (DNA): TGTGCCAGCAGTAGGTTGGGGGGGACGGAAGAGACCCAGTACTTC. It encodes CASSRLGGTEETQYF.

This clonotype appeared a few times. Being one base from a much bigger clone, this may be a read error. The chain combines TRBV6-1 with TRBJ1-5; 7 bases fit TRBD1. Germline CDR1 is MNHNS and CDR2 is SASEGT. V lost 8 bases to trimming and J lost 5 bases; unmatched junction nucleotides: 12. CDR3 size: 15 residues. The CDR3 here is CASRRSRGRDQPQHF. The CDR3 bases are TGTGCCAGCCGCCGATCGAGGGGGCGGGATCAGCCCCAGCATTTT.

This clonotype was observed many times. Germline and junction disagree at one end, which may indicate a read error. The rearrangement links TRBV19 to TRBJ1-2; D perhaps matches TRBD1 (5 bases). The germline CDR1 and CDR2 sequences are LNHDA and SQIVND (reference sequence). The CDR3 has 12 residues. The CDR3 DNA follows: TGTGTCAGTGCGGAGGGGTCTTATGGCTACACCTTC. The encoded protein is CVSAEGSYGYTF.